This entry lists 15 T cell receptor beta chains sequenced from one sample in a study of response to subunit inactivated influenza vaccine. Using its own MiXCR run on the RT-PCR reads, TCRdb lists one record per CDR3 protein. The sample yields about 500,000 distinct CDR3 sequences, approximately 16% seen once. Specimen: CD4+ T cells sorted from PBMCs, collected roughly 24 months after vaccination. These receptors all come from a man between 45 and 75 years old who received an inactivated influenza vaccine.

This chain connects TRBV7-6 to TRBJ1-4, with D possibly matching TRBD1 (5 bases). The CDR3 is 14 amino acids. Trimming removed 3 bases from V and 8 bases from J, with 13 bases in between. CDR1 and CDR2 from the germline V gene are SGHVS and FNYEAQ. The CDR3 spells CASSFGRRGEKLFF. CDR3 nucleotides: TGTGCCAGCAGCTTTGGACGAAGGGGAGAAAAACTGTTTTTT.

The chain combines TRBV4-1 with TRBJ1-3, with 12 bases identical to TRBD1. The CDR3 length is 16 residues. Germline loops: CDR1 MGHRA, CDR2 YSYEKL. With V trimmed by 4 bases and J by 7 bases, 8 bases remained unmatched. The CDR3 coding sequence is TGCGCCAGCAGCCGAGCCGGGACAGGGGGCGAGAACACCATATATTTT. This sequence encodes CASSRAGTGGENTIYF.

This clonotype has only a few counts. This sequence joins TRBV20-1 and TRBJ2-2; possibly TRBD1 for D (6 bases). Trimming left V 3 bases short and J 4 bases short, with 15 bases between. This CDR3 is built from 15 residues. Germline lookup yields CDR1 DFQATT and CDR2 SNEGSKA (reference sequence). CDR3 sequence: CSASPRTATTGELFF. In nucleotides, the CDR3 is TGCAGTGCTAGCCCACGGACAGCTACCACCGGGGAGCTGTTTTTT.

This clonotype was picked up a small number of times. The genes are TRBV27 and TRBJ2-1; 10 nucleotides align to TRBD2. J lost 4 bases, V lost 5 bases, and 8 bases had no gene match. The CDR3 has 16 amino acids. The germline CDR1 and CDR2 sequences are MNHEY and SMNVEV (reference sequence). CDR3 amino acids: CASSKLAGVPYNEQFF. The CDR3 DNA reads as TGTGCCAGCAGTAAGCTAGCGGGGGTTCCATACAATGAGCAGTTCTTC.

V and J are TRBV20-1 and TRBJ2-7; possibly TRBD1 for D (5 bases). Germline V gene sequence: CDR1 DFQATT, CDR2 SNEGSKA (reference sequence). Trimming left V 0 bases short and J 2 bases short, with 14 bases between. This CDR3 is built from 15 residues. The CDR3: CSARDALGVTYEQYF. The DNA for the CDR3 is TGCAGTGCTAGAGATGCCCTAGGGGTCACCTACGAGCAGTACTTC.

This clonotype was counted between two and nine times. The chain links TRBV29-1 to TRBJ2-5; 8 bases fit TRBD1. The CDR3 length is 14 residues. Germline assignment: CDR1 SQVTM and CDR2 ANQGSEA. V shed 7 bases and J 5 bases; nucleotides not matched to a gene: 12. In DNA form, the CDR3 reads TGCAGCGGCAGGACCGGGACAGGTTGGGAGACCCAGTACTTC. This sequence encodes CSGRTGTGWETQYF.

V gene TRBV7-9 combines with J gene TRBJ2-1, with D maybe TRBD1 (7 bases). CDR3 length equals 17 residues. Trimming removed 8 bases at V and 3 bases at J, with 23 bases between. Germline CDR1 SEHNR, CDR2 FQNEAQ (reference sequence). In DNA, the CDR3 is TGTGCCAGCGGCAGCTGGAGGGGGCGGGTTGTCTACAATGAGCAGTTCTTC. It translates to CASGSWRGRVVYNEQFF.

This chain links TRBV27 with TRBJ2-5, with 10 bases that match TRBD2. Unmatched junction bases numbered 7, after V lost 10 bases and J lost 5 bases. Germline lookup yields CDR1 MNHEY and CDR2 SMNVEV (reference sequence). This CDR3 region has 13 residues. The CDR3 bases are TGTGCCACCGGTCGAGCGGGAGGGGAGACCCAGTACTTC. Its translation is CATGRAGGETQYF.

The V gene is TRBV7-3, the J gene TRBJ2-3, with 7 bases that match TRBD2. This CDR3 spans 14 amino acids. V trimming: 3 bases; J trimming: 6 bases; junction bases outside the gene matches: 6. Germline values: CDR1 SGHTA, CDR2 FQGTGA. CDR3 nucleotide sequence: TGTGCCAGCAGCTTGGGGGGGTCTATCGATACGCAGTATTTT. Amino acid sequence: CASSLGGSIDTQYF.

The rearrangement uses TRBV14 and TRBJ2-1, with TRBD2 matching over 8 bases. The germline V gene has CDR1 SGHDN and CDR2 FVKESK. CDR3 length: 17 residues. V was clipped by 4 bases and J by 4 bases; unmatched bases: 12. The DNA of the CDR3 is TGTGCCAGCAGCCTCATCACCCGGGGGGGCACTTACAATGAGCAGTTCTTC. This translates into CASSLITRGGTYNEQFF. Filled out from reference TRBV14 and TRBJ2-1, the complete variable domain reads EAGVTQFPSHSVIEKGQTVTLRCDPISGHDNLYWYRRVMGKEIKFLLHFVKESKQDESGMPNNRFLAERTGGTYSTLKVQPAELEDSGVYFCASSLITRGGTYNEQFFGPGTRLTVL.

V usage is TRBV6-1 and J usage is TRBJ1-1; D is undetermined. From germline, CDR1 is MNHNS and CDR2 SASEGT. With 10 bases removed from V and 8 bases from J, the gap between germline ends came to 17 bases. The CDR3 has 12 amino acids. This chain's CDR3 is CATNTPGGEAFF. CDR3 nucleotides: TGTGCCACCAACACACCTGGAGGGGAAGCTTTCTTT.

This clonotype was observed a few times. This rearrangement joins TRBV24-1 to TRBJ2-3; D unclear. The CDR3 sequence is 14 residues long. Trimming took off 3 bases at V and 8 bases at J, with 14 bases between the two ends. Germline assignment: CDR1 KGHDR and CDR2 SFDVKD. The CDR3 region has the DNA TGTGCCACCAGTGATGGAACAGCGAAGTTTACGCAGTATTTT. Translation: CATSDGTAKFTQYF.

This clonotype has just a few counts. The J gene is TRBJ2-2, the V gene TRBV11-2; 16 positions agree with TRBD2. Per germline, CDR1 SGHAT and CDR2 FQNNGV. The CDR3 is 20 amino acids. V was pared by 5 bases and J by 4 bases, with 13 bases of the junction left unmatched. In DNA form, the CDR3 reads TGTGCCAGCAGCCCTCATCCGGGACTAGCGGGAGGGCCAGTCACCGGGGAGCTGTTTTTT. This translates into CASSPHPGLAGGPVTGELFF.

This sequence joins TRBV15 and TRBJ1-2; TRBD1 aligns across 10 bases. The CDR3 has 13 residues. The J segment lost 8 bases and the V segment lost 8 bases, leaving 8 bases of the junction unmatched. Germline CDR1 LNHNV, CDR2 YYDKDF (reference sequence). CDR3 sequence reads: CATAVTGGGGYTF. The DNA for the CDR3 is TGTGCCACCGCCGTGACAGGGGGCGGGGGCTACACCTTC. The whole variable domain, filled in from reference TRBV15 and TRBJ1-2, reads DAMVIQNPRYQVTQFGKPVTLSCSQTLNHNVMYWYQQKSSQAPKLLFHYYDKDFNNEADTPDNFQSRRPNTSFCFLDIRSPGLGDTAMYLCATAVTGGGGYTFGSGTRLTVV.

The rearrangement joins TRBV3-1 to TRBJ1-1, with 9 bases aligning to TRBD1. V lost 4 bases to trimming and J lost 0 bases; unmatched junction nucleotides: 6. This CDR3 spans 16 amino acids. From germline, CDR1 is LGHDT and CDR2 YNNKEL (reference sequence). In DNA, the CDR3 is TGTGCCAGCAGCCCCGGCGGGACAGGGTTGAACACTGAAGCTTTCTTT. As protein: CASSPGGTGLNTEAFF. The full variable domain, completed using reference TRBV3-1 and TRBJ1-1, is DTAVSQTPKYLVTQMGNDKSIKCEQNLGHDTMYWYKQDSKKFLKIMFSYNNKELIINETVPNRFSPKSPDKAHLNLHINSLELGDSAVYFCASSPGGTGLNTEAFFGQGTRLTVV.